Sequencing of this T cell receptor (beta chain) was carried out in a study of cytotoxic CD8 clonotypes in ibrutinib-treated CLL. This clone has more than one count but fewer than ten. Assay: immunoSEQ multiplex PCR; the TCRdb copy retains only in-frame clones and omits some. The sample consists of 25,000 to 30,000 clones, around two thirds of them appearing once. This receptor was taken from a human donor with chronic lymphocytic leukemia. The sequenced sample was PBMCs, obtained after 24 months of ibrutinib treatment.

The CDR3 DNA is TGTGCCTGGAGCACAGGGGTCGGTTCACCCCTCCACTTT. Its protein product is CAWSTGVGSPLHF. The chain has TRBV30 and TRBJ1-6; TRBD1 matches 7 bases. Germline trimming cut 3 bases from V and 9 bases from J; bases unmatched to any gene: 5. The germline V gene has CDR1 GTSNPN and CDR2 SVGIG (reference sequence). The CDR3 consists of 13 residues.